The entry below describes one T cell receptor (beta chain). The data are from a study of blood T cell repertoires in COVID-19. Self-reported history from a screening survey and questionnaire set each donor's cohort. Measured with immunoSEQ multiplex PCR; TCRdb has only the in-frame clones, and not every one. The sample yields around 400,000 clones, around nine tenths seen once. Trimming removed 5 bases at V and 0 bases at J, with 11 bases between. Per germline, CDR1 MNHEY and CDR2 SMNVEV (reference sequence). CDR3 length: 15 residues. The clonotype originates from a woman younger than 45 who had recovered from COVID-19. V is TRBV27 and J is TRBJ1-5; D is ambiguous. The sample taken for sequencing was PBMCs or T cells enriched from blood (not recorded which). This CDR3 is CASSALEHSNQPQHF. The CDR3 coding sequence is TGTGCCAGCAGTGCCCTTGAGCATAGCAATCAGCCCCAGCATTTT.